Following are 5 T cell receptor beta chains from one sample sequenced in a study of blood T cells in healthy people across ages. Sample-barcoded 5' priming and a J-beta primer mix drove a second PCR of about 6 to 12 cycles. TCRdb analysed the 5' RACE reads with MiXCR anew, one entry per CDR3 protein. This sample carries 1.5 million to 2 million distinct CDR3 sequences, about 50% of them seen once, and the ten largest clones take 2.1%. Source material: blood. The origin of the receptors is a woman between 35 and 50 years old in good health.

This clonotype was seen only once. CDR3 DNA sequence: TGTGCCAGCAGTTACATAGCGGGGGGTACAGATACGCAGTATTTT. Translated, it gives CASSYIAGGTDTQYF. The chain is built from TRBV6-2 or TRBV6-3 and TRBJ2-3; TRBD2 aligns across 10 bases. The CDR3 sequence is 15 residues long. Per germline, CDR1 MNHEY and CDR2 SVGEGT. Trimming at V came to 2 bases and at J to 3 bases, leaving 2 bases not matched to a gene.

The rearrangement links TRBV15 to TRBJ2-4; D gene ambiguous. Trimming cost V 1 base and J 5 bases, with 12 bases left between them. This CDR3 region has 15 residues. Germline V gives CDR1 LNHNV, CDR2 YYDKDF (reference sequence). CDR3 region: CATSRVLSGENIQYF. For the CDR3, the DNA is TGTGCCACCAGCAGAGTCTTATCAGGAGAAAACATTCAGTACTTC.

This clonotype turned up a few times. The chain uses TRBV12-3 or TRBV12-4 and TRBJ2-7; 7 bases are shared with TRBD1. CDR3 length: 14 amino acids. Unmatched junction bases numbered 7, after V lost 4 bases and J lost 4 bases. This chain's CDR3 is CASSSRQGFYEQYF. CDR3 DNA sequence: TGTGCCAGCAGTTCTCGACAGGGATTTTACGAGCAGTACTTC.

The genes are TRBV28 and TRBJ2-5; 8 bases match TRBD2. Germline V gene data show CDR1 as MDHEN and CDR2 as SYDVKM. V was clipped by 3 bases and J by 5 bases; unmatched bases: 8. The CDR3 has 15 amino acids. CDR3 residues: CASSLVQRGMETQYF. CDR3 sequence (DNA): TGTGCCAGCAGTTTGGTCCAGCGGGGGATGGAGACCCAGTACTTC.

This clonotype was found a few times. This chain uses TRBV20-1 with TRBJ2-1; D is possibly TRBD1 (5 bases). CDR1 and CDR2 (germline): DFQATT, SNEGSKA (reference sequence). The V end was cut by 7 bases, the J end by 6 bases, with 10 bases between. CDR3 length equals 11 residues. The CDR3 DNA reads TGCAGTGATGGGGCAGGCAATGAGCAGTTCTTC. It yields the protein CSDGAGNEQFF.